This entry lists 14 T cell receptor beta chains sequenced from one sample in a study of T cell changes during pregnancy in multiple sclerosis. This table comes from immunoSEQ multiplex PCR, and its TCRdb copy is limited to in-frame clones, with some not included. The sample yields some 70,000 clones, roughly 94% seen once. The sample here was peripheral blood, taken in the second trimester of pregnancy. The receptors here all came from a female donor in good health, enrolled as a control in a pregnancy study.

In DNA, the CDR3 is TGTGCCAGCAGCGTAGTAGCAGGGCAAGAGACCCAGTACTTC. This codes for CASSVVAGQETQYF. The chain uses TRBV9 and TRBJ2-5; D perhaps matches TRBD1 (5 bases). Germline loops: CDR1 SGDLS, CDR2 YYNGEE. The CDR3 is 14 residues long. Trimming pared 0 bases from V and 2 bases from J, leaving 8 bases between. The whole variable domain, remainder taken from reference TRBV9 and TRBJ2-5, is DSGVTQTPKHLITATGQRVTLRCSPRSGDLSVYWYQQSLDQGLQFLIQYYNGEERAKGNILERFSAQQFPDLHSELNLSSLELGDSALYFCASSVVAGQETQYFGPGTRLLVL.

V and J are TRBV6-1 and TRBJ1-5; D possibly corresponds to TRBD1 (5 bases). Trimming removed 7 bases from V and 6 bases from J, with 19 bases in between. CDR1 and CDR2 from the germline V gene are MNHNS and SASEGT. The CDR3 runs 15 residues. CDR3 residues: CASMGLLPPGQPQHF. The CDR3 region has the DNA TGTGCCAGCATGGGACTACTTCCCCCAGGTCAGCCCCAGCATTTT.

The chain uses TRBV2 and TRBJ2-7, with TRBD1 as a possible D gene (5 bases). Trimming removed 7 bases from V and 0 bases from J, with 13 bases in between. CDR3 length equals 14 residues. Per the germline V gene, CDR1 is SNHLY and CDR2 is FYNNEI. The DNA for the CDR3 is TGTGCCAGCACCCCGGACATCCCCTCCTACGAGCAGTACTTC. Translation: CASTPDIPSYEQYF.

The chain employs TRBV9 and TRBJ2-3, with D possibly being TRBD1 (5 bases). V lost 0 bases, J lost 4 bases, and 15 bases lay in between. The CDR3 contains 16 residues. CDR1 and CDR2 from the germline V gene are SGDLS and YYNGEE. The CDR3 is CASSVAGIQVSDTQYF. CDR3 in DNA: TGTGCCAGCAGCGTAGCAGGGATTCAGGTATCAGATACGCAGTATTTT.

This chain connects TRBV7-8 to TRBJ2-7; TRBD2 matches at 8 bases. Per germline, CDR1 SGHVS and CDR2 FQNEAQ. This CDR3 region has 15 residues. The V segment lost 1 base and the J segment 6 bases; nucleotides outside the gene matches: 8. The CDR3 sequence is CASSLVGGRSGEQYF. The CDR3, as DNA: TGTGCCAGCAGCTTAGTGGGCGGGAGGAGCGGCGAGCAGTACTTC.

The chain recombines TRBV21-1 with TRBJ2-3; the table gives TRBD1 as D, unverified against the DNA. TRBV21-1 is noted as a pseudogene. The CDR3 is 17 residues long. CDR3 DNA: TGTGCCAGCAGCAAGCTGAAAGGGGCAGAACTAACAGATACGCAGTATTTT. Amino acids: CASSKLKGAELTDTQYF.

The rearrangement uses TRBV27 and TRBJ2-1, with D maybe TRBD1 (5 bases). The germline CDR1 and CDR2 sequences are MNHEY and SMNVEV (reference sequence). The V and J ends lost 3 bases and 1 base respectively, with 13 bases between them. The CDR3 is made up of 16 amino acids. The CDR3: CASSFWGTPSYNEQFF. CDR3 DNA: TGTGCCAGCAGTTTTTGGGGCACGCCATCCTACAATGAGCAGTTCTTC.

V and J are TRBV19 and TRBJ2-7; 9 bases agree with TRBD2. With V trimmed by 6 bases and J by 0 bases, 12 bases remained unmatched. This CDR3 is 17 amino acids long. Looked up from germline, CDR1 is LNHDA and CDR2 is SQIVND (reference sequence). The CDR3 is CASSLRGGGGFSYEQYF. CDR3 bases: TGTGCCAGTAGCCTTCGAGGCGGGGGGGGTTTCTCCTACGAGCAGTACTTC.

V gene TRBV6-5 combines with J gene TRBJ1-1, with 8 bases fitting TRBD1. This CDR3 is built from 12 residues. V was pared by 6 bases and J by 4 bases, with 1 base of the junction left unmatched. The germline gives CDR1 MNHEY, CDR2 SVGAGI. CDR3 sequence: CASRTGGTEAFF. The CDR3 DNA is TGTGCCAGCAGAACAGGGGGCACTGAAGCTTTCTTT.

The chain has TRBV9 and TRBJ2-7; maybe TRBD2 (6 bases). Trimming took off 4 bases at V and 0 bases at J, with 14 bases between the two ends. CDR1 is SGDLS, CDR2 YYNGEE, per germline. The CDR3 covers 15 residues. CDR3 sequence: CASSRDSLNSYEQYF. CDR3 in DNA: TGTGCCAGCAGCCGGGACTCCCTAAACTCCTACGAGCAGTACTTC.

Concerning this clone: The same CDR3 can be traced to other DNA sequences in this sample. The rearrangement joins TRBV28 to TRBJ1-5; D not resolved. The CDR3 covers 12 residues. Trimming pared 5 bases from V and 2 bases from J, leaving 4 bases between. The germline V gene has CDR1 MDHEN and CDR2 SYDVKM. The CDR3 reads CASSTGNQPQHF. CDR3 nucleotide sequence: TGTGCCAGCAGTACAGGCAATCAGCCCCAGCATTTT.

V usage is TRBV30 and J usage is TRBJ1-3; D uncertain. The CDR3 has 13 amino acids. CDR1 is GTSNPN, CDR2 SVGIG, per germline (reference sequence). With 5 bases removed from V and 4 bases from J, the gap between germline ends came to 12 bases. The CDR3 protein is CAWEKSSGNTIYF. The CDR3 DNA reads TGTGCCTGGGAGAAAAGCTCCGGAAACACCATATATTTT. The full variable domain, rest sourced from reference TRBV30 and TRBJ1-3, is SQTIHQWPATLVQPVGSPLSLECTVEGTSNPNLYWYRQAAGRGLQLLFYSVGIGQISSEVPQNLSASRPQDRQFILSSKKLLLSDSGFYLCAWEKSSGNTIYFGEGSWLTVV.

The chain uses TRBV19 and TRBJ1-2; possibly TRBD1 for D (5 bases). CDR1 and CDR2 from the germline V gene are LNHDA and SQIVND (reference sequence). V was trimmed by 6 bases and J by 4 bases, leaving 15 bases between them. The CDR3 has 14 residues. CDR3 nucleotide sequence: TGTGCCAGTAGCCCACCCAGGGTTTTCTATGGCTACACCTTC. Translating gives CASSPPRVFYGYTF.

This clone is a singleton in its sample. The V and J genes are TRBV30 and TRBJ1-3, with TRBD1 matching over 8 bases. Germline CDR1 is GTSNPN and CDR2 is SVGIG (reference sequence). V was pared by 4 bases and J by 2 bases, with 7 bases of the junction left unmatched. This CDR3 has 15 residues. DNA for the CDR3: TGTGCCTGGAACCCGGCAGGGGGCCCTGGAAACACCATATATTTT. This sequence encodes CAWNPAGGPGNTIYF.